This record looks at one T cell receptor (beta chain) sequence and its context. Its antigen remains unknown. These data belong to a study of T cell responses to AZD1222 COVID-19 vaccine. Looking at the study overall: Second-dose recipients at about 4 or about 12 weeks were treated as one pooled group.

Assay used: immunoSEQ multiplex PCR; TCRdb lists only in-frame clones, some missing. This sample has around 140,000 clones, with about 94% found just once. This CDR3 region has 12 residues. Per the germline V gene, CDR1 is SGHVS and CDR2 is FQNEAQ. V lost 0 bases, J lost 7 bases, and 4 bases lay in between. Study-wide points: Baseline serology detected seropositivity in only five or six AZD1222 recipients. Repertoires were sampled only after the peak T cell response. There were vaccine-associated CD4 TCRs across spike, dominant at 160-218 and 743-854.

This TCR derives from an adult in good health. The sequencing here drew on peripheral blood, taken on day 0 of AZD1222 vaccination. The chain has TRBV7-8 and TRBJ2-1; D remains unclear. The CDR3 is CASSLAVNEQFF. CDR3 nucleotides: TGTGCCAGCAGCTTAGCGGTGAATGAGCAGTTCTTC.